These 18 T cell receptor beta chains were sequenced from one sample in a study of human T cells and chemical hapten exposure. MiXCR, applied by TCRdb to the RACE reads, yields one record per CDR3 protein. Here the sample spans more than 75,000 distinct CDR3 sequences, about 8.7% being singletons. Noted time point: healthy volunteer bleed at 6 weeks. The template was total RNA from unfractionated whole blood. Input material: whole blood. The receptors derive from a male donor in good health. Some clones in this sample may be carry-over from other donors' samples.

The sample holds a few counts of this clonotype. The V call is TRBV7-2, the J call TRBJ2-3; D might be TRBD2 (5 bases). CDR3 length equals 14 residues. CDR1 SGHTA and CDR2 FQGNSA come from the germline V gene. Trimming left V 2 bases short and J 2 bases short, with 8 bases between. CDR3: CASSLSRDTDTQYF. The CDR3 bases are TGTGCCAGCAGCTTATCCCGGGACACAGATACGCAGTATTTT.

The gene calls are TRBV2 and TRBJ2-3; TRBD1 matches at 8 bases. V shed 5 bases and J 0 bases; nucleotides not matched to a gene: 10. The germline gives CDR1 SNHLY, CDR2 FYNNEI. The CDR3 has 17 residues. The CDR3 sequence: CASSRDTTGASTDTQYF. The CDR3 DNA is TGTGCCAGCAGTCGAGACACGACAGGGGCAAGCACAGATACGCAGTATTTT.

The chain joins TRBV5-1 to TRBJ1-5; D ambiguous. The germline V and J ends were trimmed by 0 bases and 2 bases, with 9 bases remaining between them. The CDR3 length is 15 residues. The germline V gene encodes CDR1 SGHRS and CDR2 YFSETQ. CDR3 sequence: CASSLGPRGNQPQHF. The CDR3 nucleotides read TGCGCCAGCAGCTTGGGCCCTAGGGGCAATCAGCCCCAGCATTTT.

Only a few counts were recorded for this clonotype. The chain is built from TRBV6-2 or TRBV6-3 and TRBJ1-1; possibly TRBD1 for D (6 bases). Germline lookup yields CDR1 MNHEY and CDR2 SVGEGT. The CDR3 has 16 amino acids. V was trimmed by 0 bases and J by 6 bases, leaving 17 bases between them. The CDR3 DNA is TGTGCCAGCAGTTACTCCTTTGGGGGCCTCGGCTCTGAAGCTTTCTTT. This codes for CASSYSFGGLGSEAFF.

This chain uses TRBV12-3 or TRBV12-4 with TRBJ1-5; D perhaps matches TRBD1 (6 bases). The CDR3 is 15 residues long. V lost 1 base and J 6 bases, leaving 13 bases between the germline ends. CDR3 nucleotides: TGTGCCAGCAGTTTAGGGAGGGGGGAAGGTCAGCCCCAGCATTTT. It yields the protein CASSLGRGEGQPQHF.

In its sample, this clonotype was seen a few times. The chain is built from TRBV28 and TRBJ2-5; D is perhaps TRBD1 or TRBD2 (5 bases each). The germline V and J ends were trimmed by 9 bases and 7 bases, with 21 bases remaining between them. The CDR3 runs 14 residues. Germline loops: CDR1 MDHEN, CDR2 SYDVKM. Written as DNA, the CDR3 is TGTGCCAGTATTGCCCCGGGGACGCCCATGACCCAGTACTTC. It specifies CASIAPGTPMTQYF. Based on the CDR3 plus reference TRBV28 and TRBJ2-5, the full variable domain is DVKVTQSSRYLVKRTGEKVFLECVQDMDHENMFWYRQDPGLGLRLIYFSYDVKMKEKGDIPEGYSVSREKKERFSLILESASTNQTSMYLCASIAPGTPMTQYFGPGTRLLVL.

The rearrangement uses TRBV20-1 and TRBJ2-7, with D perhaps matching TRBD1 (5 bases). Trimming left V 0 bases short and J 4 bases short, with 13 bases between. This CDR3 has 14 amino acids. In germline, CDR1 is DFQATT, CDR2 SNEGSKA (reference sequence). The CDR3 loop is CSARELTATYEQYF. In nucleotides, the CDR3 is TGCAGTGCTAGAGAGCTGACAGCCACTTACGAGCAGTACTTC.

CDR3 sequence: CASSVRVTDTEAFF. In DNA, the CDR3 is TGTGCCAGCAGCGTACGAGTTACAGACACTGAAGCTTTCTTT. The chain joins TRBV9 to TRBJ1-1; no definite D call. In germline, CDR1 is SGDLS, CDR2 YYNGEE. V gave up 1 base and J gave up 3 bases, with 10 bases separating them. CDR3 length equals 14 residues. Combining the CDR3 with reference TRBV9 and TRBJ1-1 gives the whole variable domain DSGVTQTPKHLITATGQRVTLRCSPRSGDLSVYWYQQSLDQGLQFLIQYYNGEERAKGNILERFSAQQFPDLHSELNLSSLELGDSALYFCASSVRVTDTEAFFGQGTRLTVV.

This chain joins TRBV30 and TRBJ2-6; D uncertain. The V gene's germline CDR1 is GTSNPN and CDR2 SVGIG (reference sequence). V lost 5 bases, J lost 0 bases, and 5 bases lay in between. CDR3 length equals 13 residues. As DNA, the CDR3 is TGTGCCTGGGGACGCTCTGGGGCCAACGTCCTGACTTTC. Residues: CAWGRSGANVLTF.

The rearrangement joins TRBV2 to TRBJ2-3; D assignment may be TRBD1 or TRBD2 (5 bases each). Looked up from germline, CDR1 is SNHLY and CDR2 is FYNNEI. V shed 4 bases and J shed 1 base, with 18 bases lying between them. This CDR3 is built from 17 residues. DNA for the CDR3: TGTGCCAGCAGTGGCCTGGGGGTTGGACCAGGCACAGATACGCAGTATTTT. Residues: CASSGLGVGPGTDTQYF.

The chain carries TRBV2 and TRBJ2-3; 9 bases fit TRBD1. Trimming cost V 4 bases and J 1 base; bases outside gene matches: 0. The CDR3 is 14 residues long. CDR1 and CDR2 (germline): SNHLY, FYNNEI. The CDR3, as DNA: TGTGCCAGCAGTGGACAGGGGGGCACAGATACGCAGTATTTT. It yields the protein CASSGQGGTDTQYF.

The table lists this clonotype with a few counts. The chain links TRBV6-5 to TRBJ1-4; no firm D call. The germline CDR1 and CDR2 sequences are MNHEY and SVGAGI. Trimming left V 3 bases short and J 0 bases short, with 8 bases between. The CDR3 spans 15 residues. In nucleotides, the CDR3 is TGTGCCAGCAGTTATAAGACGGCAACTAATGAAAAACTGTTTTTT. Translated: CASSYKTATNEKLFF.

V usage is TRBV4-2 and J usage is TRBJ1-2; 8 positions agree with TRBD1. Germline CDR1 and CDR2: LGHNA and YNFKEQ. V lost 1 base and J lost 5; bases outside the gene matches: 9. The CDR3 sequence is 16 residues long. CDR3 sequence: CASSQVRQGAGYGYTF. CDR3 DNA sequence: TGTGCCAGCAGCCAAGTCCGGCAGGGGGCCGGGTATGGCTACACCTTC.

As for this clonotype: Mismatch with germline at one junction end may stem from a read error. The rearrangement joins TRBV11-2 to TRBJ2-3, with D perhaps matching TRBD1 or TRBD2 (5 bases each). The germline CDR1 and CDR2 sequences are SGHAT and FQNNGV. The CDR3 is made up of 14 amino acids. In nucleotides, the CDR3 is TGTGCCAGCAGCTTGGGGGTTATCGCAGATACGAAGTATTTT. Protein: CASSLGVIADTKYF.

J is TRBJ1-4 and V is TRBV6-5; 7 bases match TRBD1. The length of the CDR3 is 13 residues. The germline V gene encodes CDR1 MNHEY and CDR2 SVGAGI. Trimming cost V 8 bases and J 6 bases; bases outside gene matches: 6. The CDR3 is CASRQGGDEKLFF. CDR3 coding DNA: TGTGCCAGCCGACAGGGAGGAGATGAAAAACTGTTTTTT.

This clonotype was recorded at least ten times. The chain joins TRBV20-1 to TRBJ2-3; unclear D gene. Germline V gives CDR1 DFQATT, CDR2 SNEGSKA (reference sequence). V was shortened by 5 bases and J by 3 bases, with 24 bases between the two germline ends. The CDR3 is made up of 17 amino acids. This CDR3 is CSALPRRSMGWTDTQYF. The CDR3, as DNA: TGCAGTGCTCTGCCGAGACGAAGTATGGGTTGGACAGATACGCAGTATTTT.

This clonotype appeared many times. The chain has TRBV27 and TRBJ1-1; a possible D gene is TRBD1 (6 bases). The CDR3 contains 15 residues. V lost 0 bases and J lost 5, with 13 bases in between. Germline V CDR1 and CDR2: MNHEY, SMNVEV (reference sequence). The CDR3 loop is CASSLSLGGGTEAFF. The CDR3 bases are TGTGCCAGCAGTTTATCCCTGGGAGGGGGTACTGAAGCTTTCTTT.

This rearrangement joins TRBV27 to TRBJ1-1, with D uncertain. CDR1 and CDR2 from the germline V gene are MNHEY and SMNVEV (reference sequence). The CDR3 spans 13 residues. V lost 5 bases and J lost 1, with 8 bases in between. The CDR3 sequence: CASSAYSNTEAFF. The CDR3 DNA reads TGTGCCAGCAGTGCCTACTCGAACACTGAAGCTTTCTTT.